At least ten counts were recorded for the clone carrying this T cell receptor beta chain. The V end lost 2 bases, the J end lost 3 bases, and 8 bases lay between the germline ends. The CDR3 sequence is 14 residues long. Germline V gives CDR1 SGHRS, CDR2 YFSETQ. The sample originates from a study of molecular identifiers for immune sequencing clone quantification. TCRdb re-called the PCR reads through MiXCR, storing one row per CDR3 protein. The sample holds 50,000 to 70,000 distinct CDR3 sequences, around 18% seen once. This receptor was identified in a human donor in good health. Some libraries in this study had Jurkat cell RNA spiked in. The material sequenced was naive CD8+ T cells from blood, with Jurkat cell RNA spiked in. Subset here: FACS-sorted CD8+CD4-CCR7+CD45RA+ naive T cells. The J gene is TRBJ1-4, the V gene TRBV5-1; D gene ambiguous. The CDR3: CASSFWGANEKLFF. The CDR3 DNA sequence: TGCGCCAGCAGCTTTTGGGGAGCTAATGAAAAACTGTTTTTT.